This TCR beta chain was sequenced in a study of T-cell memory formation after mild COVID-19. Study details: Clustering of TCRs was largely donor specific.

Study findings and constraints: Shrinking CD4+ clones resided mostly in CM and EM, and CD8+ ones in EMRA. Later expanders leaned CD4+, whereas clones that contracted between day 15 and 85 were balanced CD4/CD8.

Constant-segment primers served in 5'RACE that generated TCR alpha and TCR beta cDNA libraries bearing sample barcodes and UMIs. One entry per CDR3 protein results from TCRdb running MiXCR on the 5' RACE reads. The sample yields some 290,000 distinct CDR3 sequences, 16% seen once. CDR1 is SGHAT, CDR2 FQNNGV, per germline. Trimming took off 1 base at V and 2 bases at J, with 4 bases between the two ends. The CDR3 consists of 13 residues. This clonotype was seen only a few times. Its antigen is unidentified. This receptor was identified in a man aged 18 to 29 who had mild COVID-19 (a few samples of this study predate the infection). Cell type and time point are not known. The V call is TRBV11-2, the J call TRBJ2-3; no firm D call. Sequencing was done on a sample of PBMCs or a T cell subset sorted from them (not recorded which). The CDR3, as DNA: TGTGCCAGCAGCTTAGTCTACACAGATACGCAGTATTTT. It yields the protein CASSLVYTDTQYF. The whole variable domain, remainder taken from reference TRBV11-2 and TRBJ2-3, is EAGVAQSPRYKIIEKRQSVAFWCNPISGHATLYWYQQILGQGPKLLIQFQNNGVVDDSQLPKDRFSAERLKGVDSTLKIQPAKLEDSAVYLCASSLVYTDTQYFGPGTRLTVL.